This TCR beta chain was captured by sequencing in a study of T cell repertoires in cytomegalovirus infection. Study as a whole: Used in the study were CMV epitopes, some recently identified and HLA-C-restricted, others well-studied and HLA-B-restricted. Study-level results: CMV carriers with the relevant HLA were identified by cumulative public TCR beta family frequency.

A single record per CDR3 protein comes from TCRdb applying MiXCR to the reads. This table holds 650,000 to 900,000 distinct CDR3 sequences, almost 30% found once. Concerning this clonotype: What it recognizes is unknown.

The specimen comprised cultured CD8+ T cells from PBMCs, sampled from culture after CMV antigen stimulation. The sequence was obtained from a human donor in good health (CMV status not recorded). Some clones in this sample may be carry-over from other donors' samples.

The CDR3, as DNA: TGCAGTGCTAGAGTACCAAGTTATAGCAATCAGCCCCAGCATTTT. It yields the protein CSARVPSYSNQPQHF. This chain uses TRBV20-1 with TRBJ1-5; no definite D call. There are 15 residues in the CDR3. CDR1 is DFQATT and CDR2 is SNEGSKA in the germline V gene (reference sequence). Trimming stripped 1 base from V and 0 bases from J, with 10 bases between.